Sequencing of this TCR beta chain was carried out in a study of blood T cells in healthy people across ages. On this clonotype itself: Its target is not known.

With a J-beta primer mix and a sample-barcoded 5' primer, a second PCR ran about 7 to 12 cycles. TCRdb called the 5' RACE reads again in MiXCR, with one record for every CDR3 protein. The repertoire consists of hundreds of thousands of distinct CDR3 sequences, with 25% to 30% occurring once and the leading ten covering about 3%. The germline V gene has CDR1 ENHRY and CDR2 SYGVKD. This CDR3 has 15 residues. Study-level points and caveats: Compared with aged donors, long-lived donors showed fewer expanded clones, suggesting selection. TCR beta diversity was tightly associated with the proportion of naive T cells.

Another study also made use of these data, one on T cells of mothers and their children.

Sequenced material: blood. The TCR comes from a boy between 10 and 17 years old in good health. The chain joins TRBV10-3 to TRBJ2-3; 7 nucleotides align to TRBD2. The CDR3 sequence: CVTLDVAGGTDTQYF. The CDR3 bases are TGTGTCACCCTTGATGTCGCGGGGGGCACAGATACGCAGTATTTT.